This TCR beta chain was identified during a study of blood T cell repertoires in COVID-19. This clone appeared once. The CDR3 is made up of 13 amino acids. The germline V and J ends were trimmed by 3 bases and 13 bases, with 18 bases remaining between them. Source study methods: Estimates of nucleated cell counts were drawn from the amplification of reference gene primers. This table comes from immunoSEQ multiplex PCR, and its TCRdb copy is limited to in-frame clones, with some not included. V, J and clone size are those of that table, while D and trimming were read from the DNA. The profile shows about 98,000 clones, approximately 80% of them singletons.

This receptor was taken from a man between 65 and 80 years old with active or convalescent COVID-19. Sequencing was performed on peripheral blood. This chain uses TRBV12-3 or TRBV12-4 with TRBJ1-2, with no clear D. CDR3 sequence: CASSLGQKVDSTF. In DNA, the CDR3 is TGTGCCAGCAGTTTGGGTCAAAAAGTCGACTCCACCTTC.